These T cell receptor beta chains were read from a single sample in a study of cytomegalovirus exposure and HLA in healthy donors. Here immunoSEQ multiplex PCR was the method, and the copy in TCRdb shows in-frame clones only, minus some. Of roughly 150,000 clones in the sample, 65% to 85% were seen once. Sequencing was done on a sample of PBMCs. The receptors were gathered from a man in his fifties in good health and CMV-seropositive. Both conserved end residues are part of each CDR3. Each record gives: D gene, J gene, V gene, clone size, CDR3 DNA, CDR3 protein. A D gene is named only where the DNA matches it firmly. Only some rows state a clone size, as once, few, many or a class for expanded clones.

TRBD2	TRBJ2-7	TRBV7-8	.	TGTGCCAGCAGCAAGACTAGCGGGGGGCCCGGGGAGCAGTACTTC	CASSKTSGGPGEQYF
TRBD2	TRBJ2-4	TRBV9	.	TGTGCCAGCAGCGTAGGGCTAGCGGAGATATCAGCCAAAAACATTCAGTACTTC	CASSVGLAEISAKNIQYF
TRBD1	TRBJ2-7	TRBV28	.	TGTGCCAGCAGTGACACTCCGGGACAGGGCTCCTACGAGCAGTACTTC	CASSDTPGQGSYEQYF
TRBD2	TRBJ2-7	TRBV10-3	.	TGTGCCATCACGGGCAGGGACTACTCCTACGAGCAGTACTTC	CAITGRDYSYEQYF
.	TRBJ2-7	TRBV14	.	TGTGCCAGCAGCCAAGACAACAGCTTTTACGAGCAGTACTTC	CASSQDNSFYEQYF
.	TRBJ1-2	TRBV25-1	.	TGTGCCAGCAGTGATGTACCTGGGGGGGGCGCCGGCTATGGCTACACCTTC	CASSDVPGGGAGYGYTF
.	TRBJ2-7	TRBV18	.	TGTGCCAGCTCATCCACTGACAGTAGCGAGCAGTACTTC	CASSSTDSSEQYF
.	TRBJ1-1	TRBV5-1	.	TGCGCCAGCAGCTTGGGACACCCGAACACTGAAGCTTTCTTT	CASSLGHPNTEAFF
TRBD2	TRBJ2-5	TRBV18	few	TGTGCCAGCTCACCTACTAGCGGGAGGACCCAAGAGACCCAGTACTTC	CASSPTSGRTQETQYF
.	TRBJ1-1	TRBV6-1	.	TGTGCCAGCAGTGAAGCGGTCCGGGGGTTGAACACTGAAGCTTTCTTT	CASSEAVRGLNTEAFF
TRBD1	TRBJ1-2	TRBV5-1	.	TGCGCCAGCGCCCCCGGGACAGGGATTTATGGCTACACCTTC	CASAPGTGIYGYTF
TRBD2	TRBJ2-1	TRBV5-1	.	TGCGCCAGCAGCCATGGGGGGGTCAATGAGCAGTTCTTC	CASSHGGVNEQFF
TRBD2	TRBJ2-3	TRBV29-1	.	TGCAGCGTTGACCTAGCGGGGGGCTACACAGATACGCAGTATTTT	CSVDLAGGYTDTQYF
TRBD1	TRBJ1-2	TRBV10-3	few	TGTGCCACCTCTTACGGGACAGGGGATGGCTACACCTTC	CATSYGTGDGYTF
TRBD2	TRBJ2-5	TRBV7-2	once	TGTGCCAGCTCACTAGCGGGAGGGCGGAAGACCCAGTACTTC	CASSLAGGRKTQYF
TRBD1	TRBJ2-7	TRBV18	.	TGTGCCAGCTCACTCTCGACAGGGCCCGAGCAGTACTTC	CASSLSTGPEQYF
TRBD1	TRBJ2-3	TRBV7-2	.	TGTGCCAGCAGCTTAGCGACAGGGATGGGCACAGATACGCAGTATTTT	CASSLATGMGTDTQYF
.	TRBJ1-6	TRBV2	.	TGTGCCAGCTCGGGGGAGGGAAATAAGAATTCACCCCTCCACTTT	CASSGEGNKNSPLHF
.	TRBJ1-2	TRBV5-8	few	TGTGCCAGCAGCTTGGCCGGGACAAGAAACTATGGCTACACCTTC	CASSLAGTRNYGYTF
.	TRBJ1-1	TRBV2	.	TGTGCCAGCACGGGGTGGTTGGCGAACACTGAAGCTTTCTTT	CASTGWLANTEAFF
TRBD2	TRBJ2-5	TRBV7-6	.	TGTGCCAGCAGTTATAGCGGGGGGTCGCGGGAGCAGTACTTC	CASSYSGGSREQYF
TRBD1	TRBJ1-1	TRBV10-3	few	TGTGCCATCAGGGACCGGGACAGTCCGAACACTGAAGCTTTCTTT	CAIRDRDSPNTEAFF
.	TRBJ1-6	TRBV5-1	once	TGCGCCAGCAGAAGCGACAGCTCCTATAATTCACCCCTCCACTTT	CASRSDSSYNSPLHF
.	TRBJ2-1	TRBV15	medium-sized	TGTGCCACCAGAGGAGGGCCAGGAGGCTACAATGAGCAGTTCTTC	CATRGGPGGYNEQFF
.	TRBJ1-1	TRBV6-5	.	TGTGCCAGCAGTTACCAGAACACTGAAGCTTTCTTT	CASSYQNTEAFF
TRBD1	TRBJ1-1	TRBV29-1	.	TGCAGCGTTGTGGGACAGATGAACACTGAAGCTTTCTTT	CSVVGQMNTEAFF
TRBD1	TRBJ2-1	TRBV9	.	TGTGCCAGCAGCGCCCAGGGGGCCCGTGGTCATGAGCAGTTCTTC	CASSAQGARGHEQFF
.	TRBJ1-2	TRBV5-4	.	TGTGCCAGCAGCGTGCTGAGCACAGGGTCCCATTATGGCTACACCTTC	CASSVLSTGSHYGYTF
TRBD1	TRBJ1-3	TRBV6-1	.	TGTGCCAGCAGTGACGGGACAGGGCCCAACTCTGGAAACACCATATATTTT	CASSDGTGPNSGNTIYF
TRBD1	TRBJ1-5	TRBV5-6	.	TGTGCCAGCAGCTTTGGGACAGGCATATATCAGCCCCAGCATTTT	CASSFGTGIYQPQHF
.	TRBJ1-2	TRBV9	.	TGTGCCAGCAGCGTATCAGCCGTGGGGGGGTGGGTACCCGGCTACACCTTC	CASSVSAVGGWVPGYTF
TRBD1	TRBJ1-1	TRBV4-1	.	TGCGCCAGCAGCCCTGGACAGGTCCGAGTTGCTGAAGCTTTCTTT	CASSPGQVRVAEAFF
.	TRBJ1-2	TRBV18	.	TGTGCCAGCTCACCGGAGGTGGACTATGGCTACACCTTC	CASSPEVDYGYTF
TRBD1	TRBJ2-7	TRBV10-3	once	TGTGCCATCAGTCCGGGACAGCCAGACGAGCAGTACTTC	CAISPGQPDEQYF
.	TRBJ2-3	TRBV19	.	TGTGCCAGTAGCCTGGGGCAGACTAGCACAGATACGCAGTATTTT	CASSLGQTSTDTQYF
.	TRBJ1-1	TRBV14	.	TGTGCCAGCAGCCAAGGGGTTGGAGGGATCACTGAAGCTTTCTTT	CASSQGVGGITEAFF
.	TRBJ2-7	TRBV10-3	.	TGTGCCATCAGTGAGAGGACTAAGCCCTACGAGCAGTACTTC	CAISERTKPYEQYF
TRBD1	TRBJ2-5	TRBV11-2	.	TGTGCCAGCATCGGGACAGGGGAGGGGGATGAGACCCAGTACTTC	CASIGTGEGDETQYF